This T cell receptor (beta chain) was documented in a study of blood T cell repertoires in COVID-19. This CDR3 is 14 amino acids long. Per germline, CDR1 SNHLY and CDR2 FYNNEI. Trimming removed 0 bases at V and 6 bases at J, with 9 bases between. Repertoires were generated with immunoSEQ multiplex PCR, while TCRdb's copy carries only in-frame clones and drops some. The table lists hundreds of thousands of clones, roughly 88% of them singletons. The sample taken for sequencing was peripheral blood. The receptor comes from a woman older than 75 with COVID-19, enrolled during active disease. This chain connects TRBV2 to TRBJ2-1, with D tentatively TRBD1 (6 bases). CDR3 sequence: CASSEARGSNEQFF. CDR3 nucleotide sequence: TGTGCCAGCAGTGAAGCAAGGGGGTCCAATGAGCAGTTCTTC.